The entry below describes one T cell receptor beta chain. This clone was detected ten times or more. The clone's antigen remains unknown. The read comes to an end 3 residues before the CDR3 does, leaving the germline J gene to fill in the end. This sample was taken from a study of T cell clonality in common variable immunodeficiency (dated by TCRdb to the mid-2010s). Broad study findings and their caveats: Even though DNA input was the same, control samples had an average of around 82,000 unique sequences each, compared with some 32,000 in CVID samples. Correlations of repertoire features with clinical complications were constrained by heterogeneity among patients within the CVID cohort. Fewer deletions and N-nucleotide insertions were reportedly observed in CVID TCRbeta sequences, and highly modified clones with 13 or more V deletions were reportedly absent from CVID TCRbeta sequences. Compared with healthy controls, CVID subjects showed increased TCRbeta clonality (t-test p = 0.018), a feature most characteristic of about a third of subjects. According to the authors, figuring out what caused the increased clonality in CVID would require sequencing the repertoires of T cell subpopulations. Fewer TCRbeta clones were shared among CVID subjects than among healthy controls (p < 0.0001).

Trimming costs V 6 bases and J 0 bases, and their ends lie 15 bases apart. The CDR3, from cysteine to phenylalanine, totals 15 residues. The DNA covers only part of the CDR3, 36 bases in frame from base 1. CDR1 and CDR2 (SEHNR, FQNEAQ) derive from the germline V gene (reference sequence). CVID samples and control samples contributed equivalent amounts of genomic DNA as sequencing input. For every sample, a 60 bp segment covering the rearranged TCRbeta CDR3 region was amplified and then sequenced. TCRbeta amplification used the immunoSEQ assay, a bias-corrected multiplex PCR with high-throughput sequencing. The paper's data handling went like this. Every unique nucleotide sequence was considered a clone and was annotated with V, D and J genes, copy number and frequency. Sequences were labeled productive if in frame, and non-productive if out of frame or containing stop codons. As previously described, clonality was computed from Shannon's entropy. The predicted amino acid sequences of productive clones were used to derive the mean CDR3 Kyte-Doolittle hydropathy. Hierarchical clustering of scaled V gene usage was performed with the R hclust function using Manhattan distance and complete linkage. To assess clone sharing by CDR3 amino acid sequence, 12 repertoires per group were resampled over 100 rounds. The repertoires were screened for approximately 72 published EBV-specific TCRbeta sequences and a few hundred published CMV-specific TCRbeta sequences. After two CVID samples that produced fewer than 10,000 sequences were dropped from the analysis, some 42 CVID repertoires remained. As stored in TCRdb, this immuneACCESS dataset retains in-frame rearrangements with V and J assigned. A fraction of the clones does not appear; measured against another copy, unresolved V genes explain less than half of the discrepancy, and the remainder lacks a known reason. Clone size and V and J calls were adopted from that table, with D and trimming inferred from the DNA. The table for this sample lists more than 20,000 clones, none of them counted only once. The leading ten clones occupy 4% of the sample.

Standard criteria, namely reduction of serum IgG, IgA and/or IgM below the normal range together with specific antibody deficiency, were applied for the diagnosis of CVID. A total of around 44 subjects (approximately 15 female and roughly 29 male; age range roughly 9 to 70 years, mean age roughly 38) were included in the CVID group. Most CVID patients and most healthy controls were of Caucasian heritage. At the time of study participation, every CVID subject had been on replacement immunoglobulin therapy for at least one year. At blood collection, none of the CVID subjects was ill or on immunomodulatory or immunosuppressive medication. Heparinized peripheral whole blood samples of roughly 5 to 8 ml were obtained from each donor. Genomic DNA from adults with common variable immune deficiency (CVID) and from healthy adult controls was used for sequencing of TCRbeta CDR3 repertoires. To isolate peripheral blood mononuclear cells, diluted blood was subjected to density centrifugation over Hypaque 1077 or Ficoll-Paque. Genomic DNA was obtained from unsorted mononuclear cells using either Qiagen column purification or a centrifugation-based method.

This receptor chain uses TRBV7-9 and TRBJ2-7, with TRBD1 tentatively as D gene (6 bases match). The clonotype originates from a human donor with common variable immunodeficiency. The sample was peripheral blood mononuclear cells. CDR3 bases read: TGTGCCAGCAGGAAATCGACAGGCGGCTCCTACGAG. This is translated as CASRKSTGGSYE. The entire CDR3 protein reads CASRKSTGGSYEQYF.